The 4 T cell receptor beta chains reported below all come from one sample, sequenced in a study of cytomegalovirus exposure and HLA in healthy donors. Profiled with immunoSEQ multiplex PCR; TCRdb holds only in-frame clones, not every one. The sample comprises approximately 76,000 clones, 94% of which are singletons, and approximately 3.4% rests with the top ten. Sequenced input: PBMCs. These receptors all come from a young woman in good health and CMV-seropositive.

The chain has TRBV6-5 and TRBJ2-7, with D possibly TRBD1 on 5 matching bases. Germline-derived CDR1 and CDR2 are MNHEY and SVGAGI. This CDR3 has 15 residues. V gave up 6 bases and J gave up 2 bases, with 17 bases separating them. The CDR3 DNA reads TGTGCCAGCAGAACAACAGGCCGAGGAACCTACGAGCAGTACTTC. It is translated as CASRTTGRGTYEQYF.

This rearrangement joins TRBV5-1 to TRBJ2-7; tentatively, D is TRBD2 (7 bases). This CDR3 has 17 residues. V was shortened by 0 bases and J by 4 bases, with 20 bases between the two germline ends. CDR1 and CDR2 from the germline V gene are SGHRS and YFSETQ. In DNA, the CDR3 is TGCGCCAGCAGCTTGGGGTTTGGGGGGGGGCGTGAGTACGAGCAGTACTTC. The encoded protein is CASSLGFGGGREYEQYF. The full variable domain, completed using reference TRBV5-1 and TRBJ2-7, is KAGVTQTPRYLIKTRGQQVTLSCSPISGHRSVSWYQQTPGQGLQFLFEYFSETQRNKGNFPGRFSGRQFSNSRSEMNVSTLELGDSALYLCASSLGFGGGREYEQYFGPGTRLTVT.

The V call is TRBV5-1, the J call TRBJ2-6; 8 positions agree with TRBD1. From germline, CDR1 is SGHRS and CDR2 YFSETQ. The J segment lost 1 base and the V segment lost 4 bases, leaving 7 bases of the junction unmatched. This CDR3 has 17 residues. The CDR3 nucleotides are TGCGCCAGCAGCACGACAGGGGAACCATCTGGGGCCAACGTCCTGACTTTC. Protein product: CASSTTGEPSGANVLTF.

The rearrangement links TRBV9 to TRBJ1-6; 7 bases match TRBD1. V shed 4 bases and J 8 bases; nucleotides not matched to a gene: 9. The CDR3 runs 15 residues. Germline-derived CDR1 and CDR2 are SGDLS and YYNGEE. CDR3 coding DNA: TGTGCCAGCAGCCCCAGGGGGGTGGTAGATTCACCCCTCCACTTT. This translates into CASSPRGVVDSPLHF.